This T cell receptor (beta chain) was captured in a study of blood T cell repertoires in COVID-19. About the study: The United States, Italy and Spain provided the acute and convalescent COVID-19 samples. Nucleic acid was either cDNA or gDNA, and it came from T cells, B-cell-depleted T cells, or PBMCs.

The CDR3 extends over 12 amino acids. Germline-derived CDR1 and CDR2 are SQVTM and ANQGSEA. The ends were cut back, 4 bases at V and 1 base at J, with 7 bases in the middle. In the authors' methods: How many nucleated cells were present was estimated from reference gene primer amplification. Measured with immunoSEQ multiplex PCR; TCRdb has only the in-frame clones, and not every one. V and J calls and clone size are as listed in that table; D and trimming were resolved from the DNA. The sample has approximately 59,000 clones, about 80% seen once. The sequence derives from a woman older than 75 with acute or convalescent COVID-19. The V call is TRBV29-1, the J call TRBJ1-1; D uncertain. Sequencing was done on a sample of peripheral blood. The CDR3 DNA reads TGCAGCGTTGCTCGGGGGAACACTGAAGCTTTCTTT. Translated: CSVARGNTEAFF.